The rows below give T cell receptor beta chains drawn from one sample of a study of CD8 T cells in ankylosing spondylitis. TCRdb independently ran MiXCR on the 5' RACE reads; one entry per CDR3 protein. The sample includes about 400,000 distinct CDR3 sequences, roughly 20% of them seen just once. The source material was blood, either unsorted or a sorted T cell fraction (not recorded which). All receptors derive from a male donor with ankylosing spondylitis or in good health (not recorded which). The CDR3 runs from the conserved cysteine through the conserved F or W. A D gene is named only where the DNA matches it firmly. Rows may omit the clone size; those that give it use once, few, many or a size class.

>TRBJ2-1|few|TRBV12-3/TRBV12-4|TRBD1
TGTGCCAGCACAGGGGGCCCCTACAATGAGCAGTTCTTC
CASTGGPYNEQFF
>TRBJ2-7|-|TRBV20-1|-
TGCAGTGCTATGGGGATAGGTCCCTACGAGCAGTACTTC
CSAMGIGPYEQYF
>TRBJ2-5|-|TRBV4-1|TRBD1
TGCGCCAGCAGCCAGACTGGGACAGCCCAAGAGACCCAGTACTTC
CASSQTGTAQETQYF
>TRBJ2-1|-|TRBV4-1|-
TGCGCCAGCAGCCAAGATAGTCAGATTTACAATGAGCAGTTCTTC
CASSQDSQIYNEQFF
>TRBJ2-2|-|TRBV12-3/TRBV12-4|TRBD1
TGTGCCAGCAGTTTCGAGACAGGGATCAACACCGGGGAGCTGTTTTTT
CASSFETGINTGELFF
>TRBJ2-3|-|TRBV19|-
TGTGCCACCCCGGATACGCAGTATTTT
CATPDTQYF
>TRBJ2-7|few|TRBV29-1|TRBD2
TGCAGCGTGGGACTAGCGGGAACCTACGAGCAGTACTTC
CSVGLAGTYEQYF
>TRBJ2-1|few|TRBV20-1|TRBD1
TGCAGTGCAATGGAGCCCGGGACAGTGGGTGTTTTTCACAATGAGCAGTTCTTC
CSAMEPGTVGVFHNEQFF
>TRBJ2-7|few|TRBV29-1|-
TGCAGCGTTCAGACTTGGGGGGCAGCGTGGGAGCAGTACTTC
CSVQTWGAAWEQYF
>TRBJ2-1|-|TRBV20-1|-
TGCAGTGCTAGAGATTTGGGCCGAACGATCTCCTACAATGAGCAGTTCTTC
CSARDLGRTISYNEQFF
>TRBJ2-7|many|TRBV12-3/TRBV12-4|-
TGTGCCAGCAGACCTCAATTAGGACCCGAGCAGTACTTC
CASRPQLGPEQYF
>TRBJ2-2|-|TRBV9|TRBD1
TGTGCCAGCAGCGCACCTCGGACAGGGCTCACCGGGGAGCTGTTTTTT
CASSAPRTGLTGELFF
>TRBJ2-7|few|TRBV12-3/TRBV12-4|TRBD1
TGTGCCAGCAGTTTGACAGGGGTTGGAGGCGAGCAGTACTTC
CASSLTGVGGEQYF
>TRBJ2-7|-|TRBV28|-
TGTGCCACCGGGGGGCTCAACTCCTACGAGCAGTACTTC
CATGGLNSYEQYF
>TRBJ1-2|-|TRBV2|-
TGTGCCAGCAGTGAAGGTTTAGCTAACTATGGCTACACCTTC
CASSEGLANYGYTF
>TRBJ1-1|-|TRBV20-1|-
TGCAGTGCTAGGGCAGGGGATGGGAACACTGAAGCTTTCTTT
CSARAGDGNTEAFF
>TRBJ2-2|few|TRBV7-9|TRBD2
TGTGCCAGCAGCCCCTCTAGCGGGAATACCGGGGAGCTGTTTTTT
CASSPSSGNTGELFF
>TRBJ2-1|few|TRBV18|-
TGTGCCAGCCGGGGCGAACGGACCAATGAGCAGTTCTTC
CASRGERTNEQFF
>TRBJ1-2|-|TRBV6-1|-
TGTGCCAGCAGTGGCTGGAGGAGGGAAGAGACCTTTTATGGCTACACCTTC
CASSGWRREETFYGYTF
>TRBJ2-3|few|TRBV9|TRBD2
TGTGCCAGCTCGGGCGGGGGGGCGTATACGCAGTATTTT
CASSGGGAYTQYF
>TRBJ2-1|-|TRBV29-1|TRBD1
TGCAGCGTCTGGACAGGGCGGGATGAGCAGTTCTTC
CSVWTGRDEQFF
>TRBJ2-1|-|TRBV24-1|TRBD2
TGTGCCACCGAGGTCTCATCTAGCGGGGTAAGTGAGCAGTTCTTC
CATEVSSSGVSEQFF
>TRBJ2-5|few|TRBV12-3/TRBV12-4|TRBD2
TGTGCCAGCAGTCTCACTAGCGGAGCAGAGACCCAGTACTTC
CASSLTSGAETQYF
>TRBJ2-7|-|TRBV7-9|-
TGTGCCAGCCTTCTTACTGAGGAGCCCTACGAGCAGTACTTC
CASLLTEEPYEQYF
>TRBJ1-6|-|TRBV12-3/TRBV12-4|TRBD1
TGTGCCAGCAGGACAGGGAGGAGCTCCTATAATTCACCCCTCCACTTT
CASRTGRSSYNSPLHF
>TRBJ2-7|few|TRBV20-1|-
TGCAGTGCTAGAGATCGCCAGGGGTTCTACGAGCAGTACTTC
CSARDRQGFYEQYF
>TRBJ1-2|-|TRBV10-2|TRBD1
TGCGCCAGCACCCCGACAGGGGACTATGGCTACACCTTC
CASTPTGDYGYTF
>TRBJ1-2|-|TRBV3-1|-
TGTGCCAGCAGCCAAGTCGGGGAAGGAAACTATGGCTACACCTTC
CASSQVGEGNYGYTF
>TRBJ2-1|many|TRBV29-1|-
TGCAGCGTTGAAGAACGATACAATGAGCAGTTCTTC
CSVEERYNEQFF
>TRBJ2-7|-|TRBV5-5|TRBD1
TGTGCCAGCAGCTCCCCCGACAGGGATCGCTACGAGCAGTACTTC
CASSSPDRDRYEQYF
>TRBJ2-5|-|TRBV28|-
TGTGCCAGCAGTTTTGGAGAGTATACTAGCTTCGTGGAGACCCAGTACTTC
CASSFGEYTSFVETQYF
>TRBJ2-2|few|TRBV20-1|-
TGCAGTGCTAGAGATCTTAGGAACACCGGGGAGCTGTTTTTT
CSARDLRNTGELFF
>TRBJ2-3|-|TRBV3-1|-
TGTGCCAGCAGCCAAGAGCAGCGGTCTAGCACAGATACGCAGTATTTT
CASSQEQRSSTDTQYF